The 28 T cell receptor beta chains given below trace back to one sample, sequenced in a study of OX40 agonist ivuxolimab in advanced cancers. Library creation used the immunoSEQ multiplex PCR assay. In TCRdb, the immuneACCESS table is reduced to in-frame sequences with V and J assigned. These tables do not hold every clone; where another copy was compared, an unresolved V gene accounts for under half, and the others remain unexplained. The sample table lists almost 85,000 clones, around 94% of them with a count of one. The ten biggest clones cover more than 9.5% of the sample. The material was CD4+ or CD8+ T cells sorted from blood, obtained in a trial of the OX40 agonist ivuxolimab. The receptor source for this set is an adult with an advanced solid tumor such as melanoma, head and neck, liver or kidney cancer.

The CDR3: CASSLGQSSAETQYF. The CDR3 bases are TGTGCCAGCAGTTTGGGACAGAGTTCAGCGGAGACCCAGTACTTC. The chain links TRBV28 to TRBJ2-5, with 7 positions matching TRBD1. The V gene's germline CDR1 is MDHEN and CDR2 SYDVKM. Losses at the gene ends were 3 bases for V and 5 bases for J; bases not matched to a gene: 9. The CDR3 runs to 15 residues.

The chain couples TRBV27 to TRBJ1-1; D may be TRBD1 (5 bases). The germline V and J ends were trimmed by 5 bases and 5 bases, with 12 bases remaining between them. Germline CDR1 and CDR2: MNHEY and SMNVEV (reference sequence). The CDR3 covers 13 residues. Here the CDR3 reads CASSPRGGTEAFF. CDR3 bases: TGTGCCAGCAGTCCCCGGGGGGGAACTGAAGCTTTCTTT.

This clone was recorded once. The V gene is TRBV7-9, the J gene TRBJ2-7; D is ambiguous. In germline, CDR1 is SEHNR, CDR2 FQNEAQ (reference sequence). Trimming took 5 bases from V and 7 from J, leaving 6 bases between them. The CDR3 totals 10 residues. The CDR3 DNA sequence: TGTGCCAGCAGCATTCAGGAGCAGTACTTC. This codes for CASSIQEQYF.

The chain links TRBV5-1 to TRBJ2-5, with no clear D. Germline CDR1 SGHRS, CDR2 YFSETQ. This CDR3 contains 14 residues. The germline V and J ends were trimmed by 0 bases and 4 bases, with 10 bases remaining between them. Here the CDR3 reads CASSLGMFSETQYF. The CDR3 bases are TGCGCCAGCAGCTTGGGGATGTTCTCAGAGACCCAGTACTTC.

The genes are TRBV7-2 and TRBJ2-1; 9 bases line up with TRBD1. Germline assignment: CDR1 SGHTA and CDR2 FQGNSA. The CDR3 sequence is 16 residues long. With V trimmed by 0 bases and J by 3 bases, 3 bases remained unmatched. The CDR3 sequence is CASSLAGDRVYNEQFF. CDR3 bases: TGTGCCAGCAGCTTAGCTGGGGACAGGGTCTACAATGAGCAGTTCTTC.

This chain uses TRBV9 with TRBJ2-1; no clear D. Trimming left V 4 bases short and J 4 bases short, with 18 bases between. The CDR3 extends over 16 amino acids. CDR1 SGDLS and CDR2 YYNGEE come from the germline V gene. The CDR3 is CASSLSVGIRYNEQFF. The CDR3 DNA reads as TGTGCCAGCAGCCTATCTGTGGGGATTAGGTACAATGAGCAGTTCTTC.

This chain links TRBV5-1 with TRBJ2-5; D not resolved. Trimming shortened V by 8 bases and J by 5 bases, and 16 bases separated the two germline ends. From germline, CDR1 is SGHRS and CDR2 YFSETQ. The CDR3 consists of 13 residues. The CDR3 bases are TGCGCCAGTGCTGATGGCCCCGGGGAGACCCAGTACTTC. This sequence encodes CASADGPGETQYF.

V usage is TRBV7-9 and J usage is TRBJ1-2; 8 bases fit TRBD1. This CDR3 spans 13 amino acids. J gave up 7 bases and V 5 bases, and 6 bases lay outside the gene matches. CDR1 is SEHNR and CDR2 is FQNEAQ in the germline V gene (reference sequence). This CDR3 is CASSPGQVFGYTF. For the CDR3, the DNA is TGTGCCAGCAGCCCGGGACAGGTTTTTGGCTACACCTTC. The complete variable domain, with remaining parts taken from reference TRBV7-9 and TRBJ1-2, reads DTGVSQNPRHKITKRGQNVTFRCDPISEHNRLYWYRQTLGQGPEFLTYFQNEAQLEKSRLLSDRFSAERPKGSFSTLEIQRTEQGDSAMYLCASSPGQVFGYTFGSGTRLTVV.

V and J are TRBV15 and TRBJ1-3; D ambiguous. Germline V gene data show CDR1 as LNHNV and CDR2 as YYDKDF (reference sequence). There are 13 residues in the CDR3. V lost 7 bases to trimming and J lost 1 base, with 8 bases between them. The CDR3 is CATTSLSGNTIYF. As DNA, the CDR3 is TGTGCCACCACGAGTCTGTCTGGAAACACCATATATTTT.

The genes are TRBV6-5 and TRBJ2-7; no firm D call. V lost 7 bases to trimming and J lost 3 bases, with 10 bases between them. CDR3 length equals 12 residues. Per germline, CDR1 MNHEY and CDR2 SVGAGI. In DNA, the CDR3 is TGTGCCAGCACGGGTCGGAACTACGAGCAGTACTTC. This gives the protein CASTGRNYEQYF.

This chain uses TRBV27 with TRBJ2-7, with 7 bases aligning to TRBD1. From germline, CDR1 is MNHEY and CDR2 SMNVEV (reference sequence). This CDR3 is built from 13 residues. J gave up 3 bases and V 4 bases, and 3 bases lay outside the gene matches. DNA of the CDR3: TGTGCCAGCAGTTGGGGGACAGACTACGAGCAGTACTTC. The encoded protein is CASSWGTDYEQYF.

The DNA for the CDR3 is TGTGCCAGCAGCCCTGGGACAGGGAGCTCCTACGAGCAGTACTTC. Protein: CASSPGTGSSYEQYF. This rearrangement joins TRBV9 to TRBJ2-7; 9 nucleotides align to TRBD1. V shed 4 bases, J shed 0 bases, and the junction held 5 bases outside the gene matches. In germline, CDR1 is SGDLS, CDR2 YYNGEE. The length of the CDR3 is 15 residues. Variable domain in full (rest from reference TRBV9 and TRBJ2-7): DSGVTQTPKHLITATGQRVTLRCSPRSGDLSVYWYQQSLDQGLQFLIQYYNGEERAKGNILERFSAQQFPDLHSELNLSSLELGDSALYFCASSPGTGSSYEQYFGPGTRLTVT.

The chain links TRBV27 to TRBJ1-1; D uncertain. The CDR3 length is 14 residues. Trimming removed 2 bases at V and 3 bases at J, with 10 bases between. CDR1 is MNHEY, CDR2 SMNVEV, per germline (reference sequence). DNA for the CDR3: TGTGCCAGCAGTTTACTCGGGGTGGACACTGAAGCTTTCTTT. Translating it yields CASSLLGVDTEAFF.

The chain carries TRBV19 and TRBJ1-2; maybe TRBD1 (5 bases). V lost 5 bases, J lost 3 bases, and 16 bases lay in between. The CDR3 sequence is 15 residues long. Germline CDR1 is LNHDA and CDR2 is SQIVND (reference sequence). This CDR3 is CASSGAGRNYYGYTF. The CDR3 bases are TGTGCCAGTAGTGGGGCAGGACGGAATTACTATGGCTACACCTTC.

The V gene is TRBV6-1, the J gene TRBJ2-7; no clear D gene. The germline gives CDR1 MNHNS, CDR2 SASEGT. This CDR3 comprises 12 residues. V was cut by 2 bases and J by 3 bases, with 5 bases left in between. CDR3: CASSERVYEQYF. In DNA form, the CDR3 reads TGTGCCAGCAGTGAACGAGTCTACGAGCAGTACTTC.

The chain recombines TRBV6-1 with TRBJ2-5; 8 bases agree with TRBD1. Near its end, the DNA agrees better with TRBJ2-7, so the J call may be wrong. The CDR3 totals 14 residues. Germline lookup yields CDR1 MNHNS and CDR2 SASEGT. The CDR3 nucleotides are TGTGCCAGCGGGAGGACAGGGTCTACCTACGAGCAGTACTTC. This encodes CASGRTGSTYEQYF.

The chain joins TRBV9 to TRBJ2-1, with 9 bases that match TRBD2. Looked up from germline, CDR1 is SGDLS and CDR2 is YYNGEE. CDR3 size: 13 residues. J lost 9 bases, V lost 3 bases, and 4 bases had no gene match. CDR3 nucleotide sequence: TGTGCCAGCAGCGATAGCGGGAGTACTGAGCAGTTCTTC. Its protein is CASSDSGSTEQFF.

This chain links TRBV10-3 with TRBJ1-1, with D unclear. The germline V gene has CDR1 ENHRY and CDR2 SYGVKD. The CDR3 is 13 amino acids. The V end was cut by 2 bases, the J end by 3 bases, with 7 bases between. The CDR3 sequence is CAISERSDTEAFF. CDR3 bases: TGTGCCATCAGTGAGAGATCAGACACTGAAGCTTTCTTT.

This CDR3 is CASSVGQASSTDTQYF. The CDR3 nucleotides are TGTGCCAGCAGCGTAGGACAGGCGTCTAGCACAGATACGCAGTATTTT. The chain joins TRBV9 to TRBJ2-3; D might be TRBD1 (6 bases). The CDR3 loop spans 16 amino acids. Trimming stripped 0 bases from V and 0 bases from J, with 11 bases between. Per the germline V gene, CDR1 is SGDLS and CDR2 is YYNGEE.

The rearrangement joins TRBV5-6 to TRBJ2-5, with D tentatively TRBD2 (5 bases). CDR1 SGHDT and CDR2 YYEEEE come from the germline V gene. The V gene lost 0 bases and the J gene lost 5 bases, with 26 bases spanning the gap. This CDR3 contains 19 residues. CDR3 sequence reads: CASSLAVEEAFPIWETQYF. CDR3 bases: TGTGCCAGCAGCTTGGCAGTAGAGGAGGCCTTCCCCATTTGGGAGACCCAGTACTTC.

The chain links TRBV10-3 to TRBJ2-5; D is unresolved. Trimming stripped 5 bases from V and 4 bases from J, with 20 bases between. Germline V gene sequence: CDR1 ENHRY, CDR2 SYGVKD. The CDR3 runs to 16 residues. The CDR3 nucleotides are TGTGCCATCAGTCGCGACCGACTCCCCGGCGGAGAGACCCAGTACTTC. It translates to CAISRDRLPGGETQYF.

The gene calls are TRBV7-9 and TRBJ2-2; TRBD2 agrees at 7 bases. Trimming removed 4 bases from V and 7 bases from J; junction bases left unmatched: 12. Looked up from germline, CDR1 is SEHNR and CDR2 is FQNEAQ (reference sequence). There are 16 residues in the CDR3. CDR3: CASSSTSAPLGGELFF. DNA for the CDR3: TGTGCCAGCAGCTCCACTAGCGCTCCCTTGGGCGGGGAGCTGTTTTTT.

The J gene is TRBJ2-5, the V gene TRBV14; 12 bases map to TRBD2. The CDR3 has 15 amino acids. With 4 bases clipped from V and 5 bases from J, the junction kept 5 bases outside the gene matches. From germline, CDR1 is SGHDN and CDR2 FVKESK. In DNA, the CDR3 is TGTGCCAGCAGCCGACTAGCGGGAGAGGTCGAGACCCAGTACTTC. This codes for CASSRLAGEVETQYF.

Only a few counts were recorded for this clone. This chain connects TRBV9 to TRBJ1-1, with unresolved D. V lost 0 bases and J lost 7, with 7 bases in between. The CDR3 contains 12 residues. The germline CDR1 and CDR2 sequences are SGDLS and YYNGEE. For the CDR3, the DNA is TGTGCCAGCAGCGTAGGTGGGAATGAAGCTTTCTTT. It encodes CASSVGGNEAFF.

This chain uses TRBV13 with TRBJ2-1; 8 bases align to TRBD2. With 4 bases clipped from V and 5 bases from J, the junction kept 10 bases outside the gene matches. The CDR3 sequence is 16 residues long. CDR1 and CDR2 (germline): PRHDT, FYEKMQ (reference sequence). The CDR3 reads CASSYSGREAHNEQFF. The CDR3 DNA follows: TGTGCCAGCAGCTACAGCGGGCGGGAGGCCCACAATGAGCAGTTCTTC.

The V and J genes are TRBV4-1 and TRBJ1-1, with 7 positions matching TRBD1. Germline assignment: CDR1 MGHRA and CDR2 YSYEKL. The CDR3 consists of 15 residues. Losses at the gene ends were 0 bases for V and 5 bases for J; bases not matched to a gene: 6. For the CDR3, the DNA is TGCGCCAGCAGCCAAGATAACAGGGGTGGGACTGAAGCTTTCTTT. Its translation: CASSQDNRGGTEAFF.

V gene TRBV5-1 combines with J gene TRBJ2-3, with no clear D. In germline, CDR1 is SGHRS, CDR2 YFSETQ. The CDR3 is 11 amino acids. Trimming removed 3 bases from V and 4 bases from J, with 3 bases in between. CDR3 DNA sequence: TGCGCCAGCAGCTACTCAGATACGCAGTATTTT. Its translation is CASSYSDTQYF. Full variable domain (rest looked up from reference TRBV5-1 and TRBJ2-3): KAGVTQTPRYLIKTRGQQVTLSCSPISGHRSVSWYQQTPGQGLQFLFEYFSETQRNKGNFPGRFSGRQFSNSRSEMNVSTLELGDSALYLCASSYSDTQYFGPGTRLTVL.

The V call is TRBV2, the J call TRBJ2-7; no reliable D call. Trimming shortened V by 6 bases and J by 7 bases, and 10 bases separated the two germline ends. Germline-derived CDR1 and CDR2 are SNHLY and FYNNEI. The CDR3 length is 11 residues. In nucleotides, the CDR3 is TGTGCCAGCAGGGCTCGAAAAGAGCAGTACTTC. It specifies CASRARKEQYF. The full variable domain, completed using reference TRBV2 and TRBJ2-7, is EPEVTQTPSHQVTQMGQEVILRCVPISNHLYFYWYRQILGQKVEFLVSFYNNEISEKSEIFDDQFSVERPDGSNFTLKIRSTKLEDSAMYFCASRARKEQYFGPGTRLTVT.